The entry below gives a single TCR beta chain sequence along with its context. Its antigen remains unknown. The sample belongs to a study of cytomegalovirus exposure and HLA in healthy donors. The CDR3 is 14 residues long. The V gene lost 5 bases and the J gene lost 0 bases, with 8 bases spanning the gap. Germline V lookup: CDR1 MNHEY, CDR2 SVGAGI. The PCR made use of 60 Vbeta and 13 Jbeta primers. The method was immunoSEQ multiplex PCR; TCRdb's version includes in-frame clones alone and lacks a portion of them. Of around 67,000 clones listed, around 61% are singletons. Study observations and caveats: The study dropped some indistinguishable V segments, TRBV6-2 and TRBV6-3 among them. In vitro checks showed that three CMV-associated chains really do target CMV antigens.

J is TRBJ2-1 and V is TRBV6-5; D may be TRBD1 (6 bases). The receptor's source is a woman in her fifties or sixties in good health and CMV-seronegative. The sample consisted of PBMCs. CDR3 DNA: TGTGCCAGCAGTAAGGGGGTCTCCTACAATGAGCAGTTCTTC. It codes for CASSKGVSYNEQFF.